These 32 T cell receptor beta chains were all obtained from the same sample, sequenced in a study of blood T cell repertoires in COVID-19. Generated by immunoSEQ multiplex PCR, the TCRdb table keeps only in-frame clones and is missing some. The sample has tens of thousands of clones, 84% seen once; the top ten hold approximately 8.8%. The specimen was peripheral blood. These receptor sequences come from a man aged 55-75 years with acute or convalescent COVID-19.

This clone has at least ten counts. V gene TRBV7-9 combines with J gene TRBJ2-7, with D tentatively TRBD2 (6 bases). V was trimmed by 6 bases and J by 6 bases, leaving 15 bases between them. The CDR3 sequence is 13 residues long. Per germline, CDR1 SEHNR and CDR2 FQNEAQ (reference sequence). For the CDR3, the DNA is TGTGCCAGCAGGCCGCCCGGAGGGGTCGAGCAGTACTTC. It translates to CASRPPGGVEQYF.

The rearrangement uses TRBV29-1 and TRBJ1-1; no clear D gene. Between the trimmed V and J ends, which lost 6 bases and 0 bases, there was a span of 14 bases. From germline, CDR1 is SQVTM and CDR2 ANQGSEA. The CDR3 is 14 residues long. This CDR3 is CSVQVTPVNTEAFF. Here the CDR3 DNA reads TGCAGCGTCCAGGTAACTCCGGTGAACACTGAAGCTTTCTTT. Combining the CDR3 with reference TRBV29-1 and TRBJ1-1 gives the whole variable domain SAVISQKPSRDICQRGTSLTIQCQVDSQVTMMFWYRQQPGQSLTLIATANQGSEATYESGFVIDKFPISRPNLTFSTLTVSNMSPEDSSIYLCSVQVTPVNTEAFFGQGTRLTVV.

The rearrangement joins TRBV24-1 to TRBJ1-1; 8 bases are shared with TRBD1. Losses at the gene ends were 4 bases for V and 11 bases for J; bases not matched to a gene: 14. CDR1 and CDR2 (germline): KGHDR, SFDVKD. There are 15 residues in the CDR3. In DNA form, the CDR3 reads TGTGCCACCAGTGAGGCGACAGGGGTCCACGGCGGGGCTTTCTTT. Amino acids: CATSEATGVHGGAFF.

Here the CDR3 DNA reads TGTGCCAGCAGCCAGGGGGCTGGCCCTGAAGCTTTCTTT. Its protein product is CASSQGAGPEAFF. The gene calls are TRBV3-1 (or the pseudogene TRBV3-2) and TRBJ1-1, with D tentatively TRBD1 (6 bases). Germline CDR1 reads LGHDT; CDR2 reads YNNKEL (reference sequence). V was cut by 3 bases and J by 6 bases, with 11 bases left in between. The CDR3 spans 13 residues.

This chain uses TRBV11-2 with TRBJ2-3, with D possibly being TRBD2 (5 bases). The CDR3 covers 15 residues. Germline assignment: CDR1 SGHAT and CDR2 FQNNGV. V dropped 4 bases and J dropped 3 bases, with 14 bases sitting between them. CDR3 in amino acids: CASSSGLGMTDTQYF. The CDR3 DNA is TGTGCCAGCAGCTCAGGACTGGGTATGACAGATACGCAGTATTTT.

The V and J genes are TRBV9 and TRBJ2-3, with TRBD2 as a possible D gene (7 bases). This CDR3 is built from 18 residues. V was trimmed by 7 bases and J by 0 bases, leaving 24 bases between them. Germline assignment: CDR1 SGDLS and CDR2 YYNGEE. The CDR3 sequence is CASSTEGGTPTSTDTQYF. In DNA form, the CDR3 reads TGTGCCAGCTCCACGGAGGGGGGGACACCCACTAGCACAGATACGCAGTATTTT.

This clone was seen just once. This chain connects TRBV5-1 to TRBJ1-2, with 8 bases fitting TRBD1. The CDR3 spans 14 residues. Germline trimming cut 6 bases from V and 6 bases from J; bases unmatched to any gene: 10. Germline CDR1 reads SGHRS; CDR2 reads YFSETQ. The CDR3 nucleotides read TGCGCCAGCACACTAATGGACAGGGCTGATGGCTACACCTTC. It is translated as CASTLMDRADGYTF.

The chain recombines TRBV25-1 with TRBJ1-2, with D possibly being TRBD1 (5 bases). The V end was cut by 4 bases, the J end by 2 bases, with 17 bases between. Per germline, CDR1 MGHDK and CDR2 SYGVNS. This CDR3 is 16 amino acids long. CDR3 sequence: CASSGFSKEGNYGYTF. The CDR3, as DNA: TGTGCCAGCAGTGGTTTCAGTAAGGAGGGGAACTATGGCTACACCTTC.

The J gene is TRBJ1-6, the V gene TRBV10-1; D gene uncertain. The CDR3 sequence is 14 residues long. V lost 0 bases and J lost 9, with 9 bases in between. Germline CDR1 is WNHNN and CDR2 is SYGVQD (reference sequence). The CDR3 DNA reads TGCGCCAGCAGTGAGTCCCGAACGGGTTCACCCCTCCACTTT. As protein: CASSESRTGSPLHF.

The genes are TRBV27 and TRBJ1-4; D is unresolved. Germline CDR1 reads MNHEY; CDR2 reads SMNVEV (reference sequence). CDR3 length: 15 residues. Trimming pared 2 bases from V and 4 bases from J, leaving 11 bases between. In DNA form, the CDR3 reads TGTGCCAGCAGTTTAGTTTCCGGGATTAATGAAAAACTGTTTTTT. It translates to CASSLVSGINEKLFF.

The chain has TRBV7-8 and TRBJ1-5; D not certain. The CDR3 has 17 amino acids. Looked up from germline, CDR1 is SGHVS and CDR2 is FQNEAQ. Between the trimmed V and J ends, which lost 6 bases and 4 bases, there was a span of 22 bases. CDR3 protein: CASSPEPWTPGNQPQHF. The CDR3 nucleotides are TGTGCCAGCAGTCCCGAACCGTGGACGCCGGGAAATCAGCCCCAGCATTTT.

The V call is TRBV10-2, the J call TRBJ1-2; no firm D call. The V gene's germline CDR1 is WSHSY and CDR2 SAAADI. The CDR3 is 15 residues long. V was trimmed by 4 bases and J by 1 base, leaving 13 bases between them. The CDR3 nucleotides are TGCGCCAGCAGTGGTAAGGCGGGCAGTAACTATGGCTACACCTTC. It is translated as CASSGKAGSNYGYTF.

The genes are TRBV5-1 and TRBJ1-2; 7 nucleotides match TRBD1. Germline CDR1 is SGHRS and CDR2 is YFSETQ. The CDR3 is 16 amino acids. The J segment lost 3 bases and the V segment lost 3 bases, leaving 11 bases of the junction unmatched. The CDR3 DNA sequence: TGCGCCAGCAGCTCTACTCCGGGACAGACCTACTATGGCTACACCTTC. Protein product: CASSSTPGQTYYGYTF.

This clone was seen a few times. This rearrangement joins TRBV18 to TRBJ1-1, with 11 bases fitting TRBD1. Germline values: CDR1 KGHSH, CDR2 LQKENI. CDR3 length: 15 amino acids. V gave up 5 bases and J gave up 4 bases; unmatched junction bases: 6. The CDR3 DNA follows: TGTGCCAGCTCATACGGTGGGACAGGGGGCACTGAAGCTTTCTTT. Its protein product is CASSYGGTGGTEAFF. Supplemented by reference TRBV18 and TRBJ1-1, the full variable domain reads NAGVMQNPRHLVRRRGQEARLRCSPMKGHSHVYWYRQLPEEGLKFMVYLQKENIIDESGMPKERFSAEFPKEGPSILRIQQVVRGDSAAYFCASSYGGTGGTEAFFGQGTRLTVV.

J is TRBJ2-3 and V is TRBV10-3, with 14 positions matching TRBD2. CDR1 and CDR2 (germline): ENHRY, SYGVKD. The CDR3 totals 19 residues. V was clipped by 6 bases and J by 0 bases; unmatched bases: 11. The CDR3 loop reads CAISVGAGTSGGSTDTQYF. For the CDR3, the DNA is TGTGCCATCAGCGTGGGGGCCGGGACTAGCGGGGGCAGCACAGATACGCAGTATTTT.

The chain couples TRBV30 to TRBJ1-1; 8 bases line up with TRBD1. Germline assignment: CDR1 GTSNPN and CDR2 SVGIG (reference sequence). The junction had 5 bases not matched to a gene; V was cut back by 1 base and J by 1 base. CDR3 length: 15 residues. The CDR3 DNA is TGTGCCTGGAGTGCTCCCGGGACAGGGAACACTGAAGCTTTCTTT. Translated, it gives CAWSAPGTGNTEAFF.

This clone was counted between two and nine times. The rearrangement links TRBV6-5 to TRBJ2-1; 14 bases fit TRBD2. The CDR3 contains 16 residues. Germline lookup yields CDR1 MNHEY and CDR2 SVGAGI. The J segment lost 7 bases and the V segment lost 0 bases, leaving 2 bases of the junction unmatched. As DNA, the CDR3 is TGTGCCAGCAGTTACTCGACTAGCGGGGGGGCGAATGAGCAGTTCTTC. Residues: CASSYSTSGGANEQFF.

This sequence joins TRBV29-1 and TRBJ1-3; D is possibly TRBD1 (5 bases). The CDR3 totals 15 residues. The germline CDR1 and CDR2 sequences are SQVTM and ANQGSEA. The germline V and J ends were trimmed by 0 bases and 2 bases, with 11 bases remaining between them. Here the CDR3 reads CSVEDQDITGNTIYF. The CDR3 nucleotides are TGCAGCGTTGAAGATCAGGACATCACTGGAAACACCATATATTTT. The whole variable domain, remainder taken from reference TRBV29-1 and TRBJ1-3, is SAVISQKPSRDICQRGTSLTIQCQVDSQVTMMFWYRQQPGQSLTLIATANQGSEATYESGFVIDKFPISRPNLTFSTLTVSNMSPEDSSIYLCSVEDQDITGNTIYFGEGSWLTVV.

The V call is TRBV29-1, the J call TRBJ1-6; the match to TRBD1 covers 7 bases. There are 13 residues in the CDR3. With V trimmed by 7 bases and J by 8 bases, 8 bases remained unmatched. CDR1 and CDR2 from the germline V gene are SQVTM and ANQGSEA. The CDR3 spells CSARTGTDSPLHF. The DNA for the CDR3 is TGCAGCGCTCGGACAGGAACCGATTCACCCCTCCACTTT.

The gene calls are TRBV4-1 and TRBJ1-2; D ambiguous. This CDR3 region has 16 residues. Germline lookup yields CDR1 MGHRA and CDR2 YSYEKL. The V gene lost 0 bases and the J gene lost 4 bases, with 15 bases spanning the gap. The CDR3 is CASSQDLWEESYGYTF. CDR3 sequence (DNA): TGCGCCAGCAGCCAAGACCTATGGGAGGAAAGCTATGGCTACACCTTC.

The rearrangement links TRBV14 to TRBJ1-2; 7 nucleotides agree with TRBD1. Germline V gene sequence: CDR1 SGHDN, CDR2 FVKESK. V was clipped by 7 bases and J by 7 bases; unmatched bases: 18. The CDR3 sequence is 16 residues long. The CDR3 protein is CASTGGNEVWSSGYTF. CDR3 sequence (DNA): TGTGCCAGCACAGGGGGTAACGAGGTCTGGTCGAGTGGCTACACCTTC.

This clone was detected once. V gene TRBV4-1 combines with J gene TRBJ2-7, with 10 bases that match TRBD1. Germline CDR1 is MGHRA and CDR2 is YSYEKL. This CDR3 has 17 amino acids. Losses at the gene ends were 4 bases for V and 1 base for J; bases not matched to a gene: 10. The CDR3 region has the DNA TGCGCCAGCAGCCCAAAGGCGGGACAGGGGCAATCCTACGAGCAGTACTTC. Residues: CASSPKAGQGQSYEQYF.

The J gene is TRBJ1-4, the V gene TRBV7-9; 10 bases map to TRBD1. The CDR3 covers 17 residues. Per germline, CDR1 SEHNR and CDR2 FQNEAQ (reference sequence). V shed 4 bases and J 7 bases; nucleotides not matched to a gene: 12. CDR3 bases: TGTGCCAGCAGCTCGGGACAGGGGATTCAGGGAGGTGAAAAACTGTTTTTT. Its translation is CASSSGQGIQGGEKLFF.

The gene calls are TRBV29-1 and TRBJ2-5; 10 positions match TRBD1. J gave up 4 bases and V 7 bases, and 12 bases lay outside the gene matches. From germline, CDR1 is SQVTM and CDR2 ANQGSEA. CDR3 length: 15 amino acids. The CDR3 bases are TGCAGCGCCCGAGGGGACAGGGGAAGTGTAGAGACCCAGTACTTC. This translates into CSARGDRGSVETQYF. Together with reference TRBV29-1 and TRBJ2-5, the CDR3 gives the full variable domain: SAVISQKPSRDICQRGTSLTIQCQVDSQVTMMFWYRQQPGQSLTLIATANQGSEATYESGFVIDKFPISRPNLTFSTLTVSNMSPEDSSIYLCSARGDRGSVETQYFGPGTRLLVL.

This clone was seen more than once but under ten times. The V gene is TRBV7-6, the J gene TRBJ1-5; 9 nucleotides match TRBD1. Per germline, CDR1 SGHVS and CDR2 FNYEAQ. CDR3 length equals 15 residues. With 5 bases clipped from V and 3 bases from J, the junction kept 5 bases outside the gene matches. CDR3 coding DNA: TGTGCCAGCAGCCCCGGGACAGGGCTCAATCAGCCCCAGCATTTT. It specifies CASSPGTGLNQPQHF.

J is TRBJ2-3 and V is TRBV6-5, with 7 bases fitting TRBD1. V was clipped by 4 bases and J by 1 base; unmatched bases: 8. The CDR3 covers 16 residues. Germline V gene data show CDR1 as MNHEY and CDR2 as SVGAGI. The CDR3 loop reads CASSSGRGKGTDTQYF. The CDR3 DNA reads TGTGCCAGCAGTTCGGGCAGGGGGAAAGGCACAGATACGCAGTATTTT.

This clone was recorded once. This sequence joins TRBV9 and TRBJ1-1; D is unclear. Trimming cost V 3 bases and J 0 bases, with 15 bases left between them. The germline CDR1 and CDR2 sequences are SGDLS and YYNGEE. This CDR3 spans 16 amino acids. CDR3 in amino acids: CASSGGQAIMNTEAFF. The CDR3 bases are TGTGCCAGCAGCGGAGGGCAGGCCATCATGAACACTGAAGCTTTCTTT.

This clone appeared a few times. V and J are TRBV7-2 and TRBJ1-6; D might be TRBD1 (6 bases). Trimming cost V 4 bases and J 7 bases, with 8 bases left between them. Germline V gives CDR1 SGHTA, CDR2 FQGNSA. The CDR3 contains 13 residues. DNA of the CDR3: TGTGCCAGCAGCTCAGACAGGAATTCACCCCTCCACTTT. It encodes CASSSDRNSPLHF.

The DNA of the CDR3 is TGTGCCAGCAGCTTGGCGGGGACATTGGCGAACACTGAAGCTTTCTTT. Translating it yields CASSLAGTLANTEAFF. The genes are TRBV5-6 and TRBJ1-1; possibly TRBD1 for D (6 bases). Trimming took 0 bases from V and 1 from J, leaving 13 bases between them. The germline CDR1 and CDR2 sequences are SGHDT and YYEEEE. CDR3 length equals 16 residues.

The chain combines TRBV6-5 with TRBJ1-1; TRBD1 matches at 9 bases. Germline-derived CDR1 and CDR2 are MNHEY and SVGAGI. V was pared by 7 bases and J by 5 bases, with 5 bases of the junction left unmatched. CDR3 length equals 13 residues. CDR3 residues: CASTRTGVTEAFF. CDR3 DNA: TGTGCCAGCACCCGGACAGGGGTAACTGAAGCTTTCTTT.

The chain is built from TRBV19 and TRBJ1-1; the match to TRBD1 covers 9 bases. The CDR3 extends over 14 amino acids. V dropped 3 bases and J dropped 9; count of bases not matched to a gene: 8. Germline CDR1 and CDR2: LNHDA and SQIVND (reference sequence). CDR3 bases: TGTGCCAGTAGTATCAAAACAGGGGGCGCGAAAGCTTTCTTT. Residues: CASSIKTGGAKAFF.

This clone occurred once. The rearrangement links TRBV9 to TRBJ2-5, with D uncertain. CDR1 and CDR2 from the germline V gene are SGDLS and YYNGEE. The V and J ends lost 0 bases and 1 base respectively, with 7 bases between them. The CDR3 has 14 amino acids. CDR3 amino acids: CASSVGSIQETQYF. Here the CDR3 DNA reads TGTGCCAGCAGCGTAGGTTCCATCCAAGAGACCCAGTACTTC. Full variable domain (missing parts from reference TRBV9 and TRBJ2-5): DSGVTQTPKHLITATGQRVTLRCSPRSGDLSVYWYQQSLDQGLQFLIQYYNGEERAKGNILERFSAQQFPDLHSELNLSSLELGDSALYFCASSVGSIQETQYFGPGTRLLVL.